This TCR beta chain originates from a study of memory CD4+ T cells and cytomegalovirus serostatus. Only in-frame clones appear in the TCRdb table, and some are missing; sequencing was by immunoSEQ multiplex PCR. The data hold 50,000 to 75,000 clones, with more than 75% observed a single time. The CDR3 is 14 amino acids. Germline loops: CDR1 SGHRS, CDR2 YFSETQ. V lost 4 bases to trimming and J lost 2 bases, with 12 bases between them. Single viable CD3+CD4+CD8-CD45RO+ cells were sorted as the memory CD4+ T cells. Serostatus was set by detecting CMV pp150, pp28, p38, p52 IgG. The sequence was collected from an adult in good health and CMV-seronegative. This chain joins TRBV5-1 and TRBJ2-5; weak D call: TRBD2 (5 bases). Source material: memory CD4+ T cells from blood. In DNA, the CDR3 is TGCGCCAGCAGCGGTGGGAGCTTACAAGAGACCCAGTACTTC. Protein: CASSGGSLQETQYF. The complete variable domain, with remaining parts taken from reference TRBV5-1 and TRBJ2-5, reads KAGVTQTPRYLIKTRGQQVTLSCSPISGHRSVSWYQQTPGQGLQFLFEYFSETQRNKGNFPGRFSGRQFSNSRSEMNVSTLELGDSALYLCASSGGSLQETQYFGPGTRLLVL.